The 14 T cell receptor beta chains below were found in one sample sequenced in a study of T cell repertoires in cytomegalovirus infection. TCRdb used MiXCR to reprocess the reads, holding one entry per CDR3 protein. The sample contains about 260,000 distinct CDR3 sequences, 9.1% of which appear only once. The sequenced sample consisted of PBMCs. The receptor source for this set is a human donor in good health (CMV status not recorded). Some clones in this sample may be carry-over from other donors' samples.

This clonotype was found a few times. The CDR3 DNA is TGTGCCAGCAGCTCGGGGATGGGACAGGGAGAGACCCAGTACTTC. Protein sequence: CASSSGMGQGETQYF. The V call is TRBV7-9, the J call TRBJ2-5; TRBD1 aligns across 9 bases. With 4 bases clipped from V and 4 bases from J, the junction kept 7 bases outside the gene matches. Germline lookup yields CDR1 SEHNR and CDR2 FQNEAQ (reference sequence). CDR3 size: 15 residues.

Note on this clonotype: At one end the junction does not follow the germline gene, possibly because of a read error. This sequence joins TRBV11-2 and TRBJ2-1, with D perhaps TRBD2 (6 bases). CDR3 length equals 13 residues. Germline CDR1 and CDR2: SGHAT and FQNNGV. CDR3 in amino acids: CTSSLGTPNEQFF. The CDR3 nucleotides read TGTACCAGCAGCTTAGGGACTCCTAATGAGCAGTTCTTC.

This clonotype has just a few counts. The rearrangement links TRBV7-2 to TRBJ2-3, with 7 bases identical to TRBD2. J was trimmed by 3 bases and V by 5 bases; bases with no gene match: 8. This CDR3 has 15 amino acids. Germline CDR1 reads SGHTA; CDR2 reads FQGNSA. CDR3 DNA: TGTGCCAGCAGCCCAGTGGGAGGGCGAACAGATACGCAGTATTTT. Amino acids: CASSPVGGRTDTQYF.

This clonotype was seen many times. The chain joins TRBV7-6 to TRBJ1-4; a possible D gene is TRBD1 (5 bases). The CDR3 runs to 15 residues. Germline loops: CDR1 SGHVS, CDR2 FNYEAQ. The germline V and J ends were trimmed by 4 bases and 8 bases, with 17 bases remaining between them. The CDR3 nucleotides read TGTGCCAGCAGCTCCGGTCCGGGACCACAAGAAAAACTGTTTTTT. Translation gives CASSSGPGPQEKLFF.

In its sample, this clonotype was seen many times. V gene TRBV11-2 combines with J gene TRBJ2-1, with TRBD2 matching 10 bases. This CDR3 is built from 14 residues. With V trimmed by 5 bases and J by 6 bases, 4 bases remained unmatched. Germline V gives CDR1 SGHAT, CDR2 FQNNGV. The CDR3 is CASSLAGVSNEQFF. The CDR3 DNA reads TGTGCCAGCAGCCTAGCGGGAGTGAGCAATGAGCAGTTCTTC. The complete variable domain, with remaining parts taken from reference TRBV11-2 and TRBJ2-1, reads EAGVAQSPRYKIIEKRQSVAFWCNPISGHATLYWYQQILGQGPKLLIQFQNNGVVDDSQLPKDRFSAERLKGVDSTLKIQPAKLEDSAVYLCASSLAGVSNEQFFGPGTRLTVL.

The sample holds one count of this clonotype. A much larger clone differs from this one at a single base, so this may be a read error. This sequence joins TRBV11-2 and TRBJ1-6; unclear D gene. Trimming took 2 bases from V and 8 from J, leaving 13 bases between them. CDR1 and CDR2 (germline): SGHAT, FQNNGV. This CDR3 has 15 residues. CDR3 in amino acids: CASSLLPSVDSPLHF. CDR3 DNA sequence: TGTGCCAGCAGCTTACTTCCGTCAGTAGATTCACCCCTCCACTTT. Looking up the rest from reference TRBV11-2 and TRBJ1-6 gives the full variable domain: EAGVAQSPRYKIIEKRQSVAFWCNPISGHATLYWYQQILGQGPKLLIQFQNNGVVDDSQLPKDRFSAERLKGVDSTLKIQPAKLEDSAVYLCASSLLPSVDSPLHFGNGTRLTVT.

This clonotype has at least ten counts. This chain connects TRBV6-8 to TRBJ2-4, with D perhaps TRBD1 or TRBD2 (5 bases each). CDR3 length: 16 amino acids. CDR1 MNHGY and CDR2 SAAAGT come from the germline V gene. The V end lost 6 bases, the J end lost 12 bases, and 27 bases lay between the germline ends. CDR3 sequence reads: CASRATLATGRRPQYF. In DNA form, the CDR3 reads TGTGCCAGCAGGGCGACCTTGGCAACGGGACGGAGGCCTCAGTACTTC.

CDR3 DNA sequence: TGTGCCAGCAGCCAAGTTACCGGGGCCTCCTACGAGCAGTACTTC. Its translation is CASSQVTGASYEQYF. This chain links TRBV14 with TRBJ2-7; D possibly uses TRBD1 or TRBD2 (5 bases each). Germline V gene lookup returns CDR1 SGHDN and CDR2 FVKESK. Trimming removed 1 base from V and 0 bases from J, with 10 bases in between. CDR3 length: 15 residues.

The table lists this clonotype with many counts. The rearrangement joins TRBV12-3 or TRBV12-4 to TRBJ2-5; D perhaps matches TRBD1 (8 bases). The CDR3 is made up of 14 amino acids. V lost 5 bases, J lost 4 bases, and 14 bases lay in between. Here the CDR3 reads CASSPQGGRETQYF. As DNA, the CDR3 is TGTGCCAGCAGTCCACAGGGGGGGCGAGAGACCCAGTACTTC.

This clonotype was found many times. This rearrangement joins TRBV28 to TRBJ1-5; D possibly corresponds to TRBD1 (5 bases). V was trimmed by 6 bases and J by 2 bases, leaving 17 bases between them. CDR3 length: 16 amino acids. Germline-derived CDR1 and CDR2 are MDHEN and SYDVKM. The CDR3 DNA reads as TGTGCCAGCAGCCTAGGGGCCAGGACGGGCAATCAGCCCCAGCATTTT. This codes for CASSLGARTGNQPQHF. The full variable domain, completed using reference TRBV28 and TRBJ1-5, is DVKVTQSSRYLVKRTGEKVFLECVQDMDHENMFWYRQDPGLGLRLIYFSYDVKMKEKGDIPEGYSVSREKKERFSLILESASTNQTSMYLCASSLGARTGNQPQHFGDGTRLSIL.

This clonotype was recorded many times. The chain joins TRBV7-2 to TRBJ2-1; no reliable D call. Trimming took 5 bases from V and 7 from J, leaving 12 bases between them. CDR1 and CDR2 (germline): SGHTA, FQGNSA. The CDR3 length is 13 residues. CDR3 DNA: TGTGCCAGCAGCCCGCCGAACGGTAATGAGCAGTTCTTC. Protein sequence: CASSPPNGNEQFF.

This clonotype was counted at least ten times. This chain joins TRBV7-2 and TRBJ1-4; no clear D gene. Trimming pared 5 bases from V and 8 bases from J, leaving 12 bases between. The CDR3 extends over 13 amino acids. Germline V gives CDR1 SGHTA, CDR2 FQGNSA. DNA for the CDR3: TGTGCCAGCAGCAAGGTCTTTCGGGAAAAACTGTTTTTT. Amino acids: CASSKVFREKLFF. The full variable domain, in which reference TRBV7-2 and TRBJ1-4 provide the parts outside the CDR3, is GAGVSQSPSNKVTEKGKDVELRCDPISGHTALYWYRQSLGQGLEFLIYFQGNSAPDKSGLPSDRFSAERTGGSVSTLTIQRTQQEDSAVYLCASSKVFREKLFFGSGTQLSVL.

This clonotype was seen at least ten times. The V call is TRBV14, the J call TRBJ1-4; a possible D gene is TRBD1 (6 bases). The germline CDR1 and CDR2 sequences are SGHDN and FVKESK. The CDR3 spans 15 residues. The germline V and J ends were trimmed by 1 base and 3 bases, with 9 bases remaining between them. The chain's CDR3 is CASSQGKGANEKLFF. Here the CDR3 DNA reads TGTGCCAGCAGCCAAGGCAAGGGGGCTAATGAAAAACTGTTTTTT.

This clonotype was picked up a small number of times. CDR3 sequence reads: CSVGDRDQPQHF. CDR3 in DNA: TGCAGCGTTGGGGACAGGGATCAGCCCCAGCATTTT. This chain joins TRBV29-1 and TRBJ1-5, with TRBD1 matching 9 bases. CDR1 is SQVTM, CDR2 ANQGSEA, per germline. This CDR3 has 12 amino acids. V shed 4 bases and J 5 bases; nucleotides not matched to a gene: 0.